A single TCR beta chain is shown here with its context. What it binds is not known. This specimen belongs to a study of Ad26.COV2.S vaccination and SARS-CoV-2 variants. Study-wide context: Donor was one of the participants in the Ad26.COV2.S arm of the COV1001 trial. General study points: Marked by substantial breadth, spike-specific CD8+ and CD4+ T cell responses were reportedly seen after vaccination.

Assay used: immunoSEQ multiplex PCR; TCRdb lists only in-frame clones, some missing. This table has 400,000 to 450,000 clones, around 90% appearing once. The treatment: 15 to 20 received Ad26.COV2.S at low or high dose, single or two shots; roughly five received placebo; per-sample allocation not given. Specimen acquisition occurred on day 63 following the initial vaccine or placebo injection. The sequencing here drew on peripheral blood, taken in a trial of Ad26.COV2.S vaccine versus placebo. The receptor was isolated from a person aged 18-60 years who received the Ad26.COV2.S COVID-19 vaccine or a placebo.

CDR3 region: CASSLAAGQVAETQYF. The CDR3 DNA is TGTGCCAGCAGCTTAGCGGCGGGACAGGTAGCGGAGACCCAGTACTTC. The genes are TRBV7-2 and TRBJ2-5; 8 bases line up with TRBD1. Germline V lookup: CDR1 SGHTA, CDR2 FQGNSA. Trimming took 0 bases from V and 5 from J; bases not matched to a gene: 8. CDR3 size: 16 residues. Together with reference TRBV7-2 and TRBJ2-5, the CDR3 gives the full variable domain: GAGVSQSPSNKVTEKGKDVELRCDPISGHTALYWYRQSLGQGLEFLIYFQGNSAPDKSGLPSDRFSAERTGGSVSTLTIQRTQQEDSAVYLCASSLAAGQVAETQYFGPGTRLLVL.